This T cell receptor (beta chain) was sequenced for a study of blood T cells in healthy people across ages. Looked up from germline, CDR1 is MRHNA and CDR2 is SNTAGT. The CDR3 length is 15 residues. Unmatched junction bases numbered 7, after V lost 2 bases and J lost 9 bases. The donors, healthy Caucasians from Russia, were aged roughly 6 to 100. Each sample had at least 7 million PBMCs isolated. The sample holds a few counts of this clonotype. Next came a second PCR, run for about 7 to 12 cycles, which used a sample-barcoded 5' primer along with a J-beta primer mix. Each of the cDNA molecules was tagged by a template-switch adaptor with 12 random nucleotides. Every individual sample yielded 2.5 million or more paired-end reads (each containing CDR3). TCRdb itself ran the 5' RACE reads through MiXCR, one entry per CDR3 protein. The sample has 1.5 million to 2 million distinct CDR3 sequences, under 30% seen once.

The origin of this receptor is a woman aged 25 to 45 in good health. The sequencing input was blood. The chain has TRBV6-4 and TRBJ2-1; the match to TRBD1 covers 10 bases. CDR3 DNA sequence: TGTGCCAGCAGTGACAGGGGACAGGGGATTAGTGAGCAGTTCTTC. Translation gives CASSDRGQGISEQFF.